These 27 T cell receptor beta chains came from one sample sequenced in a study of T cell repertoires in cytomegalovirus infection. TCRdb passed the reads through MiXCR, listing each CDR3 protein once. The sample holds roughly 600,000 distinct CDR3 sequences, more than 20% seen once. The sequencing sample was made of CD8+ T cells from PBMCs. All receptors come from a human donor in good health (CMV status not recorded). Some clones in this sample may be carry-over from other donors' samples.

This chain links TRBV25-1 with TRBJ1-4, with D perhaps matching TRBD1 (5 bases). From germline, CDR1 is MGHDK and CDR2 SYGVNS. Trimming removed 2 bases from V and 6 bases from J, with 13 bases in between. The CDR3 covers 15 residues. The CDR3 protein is CASSERTLGDEKLFF. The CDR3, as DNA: TGTGCCAGCAGTGAACGGACCTTAGGGGATGAAAAACTGTTTTTT.

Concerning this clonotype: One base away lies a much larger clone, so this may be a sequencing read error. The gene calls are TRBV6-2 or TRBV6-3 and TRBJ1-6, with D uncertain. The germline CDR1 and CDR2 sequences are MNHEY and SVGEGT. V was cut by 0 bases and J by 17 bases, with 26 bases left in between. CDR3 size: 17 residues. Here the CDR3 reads CASSYSNVDRAMRAIHF. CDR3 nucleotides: TGTGCCAGCAGTTACTCGAACGTGGACCGAGCGATGAGGGCCATCCACTTT.

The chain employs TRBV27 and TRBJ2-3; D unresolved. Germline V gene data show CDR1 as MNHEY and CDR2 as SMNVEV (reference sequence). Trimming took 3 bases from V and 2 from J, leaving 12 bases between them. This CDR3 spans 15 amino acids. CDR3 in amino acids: CASSFTYPDTDTQYF. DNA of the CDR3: TGTGCCAGCAGTTTTACTTATCCTGACACAGATACGCAGTATTTT.

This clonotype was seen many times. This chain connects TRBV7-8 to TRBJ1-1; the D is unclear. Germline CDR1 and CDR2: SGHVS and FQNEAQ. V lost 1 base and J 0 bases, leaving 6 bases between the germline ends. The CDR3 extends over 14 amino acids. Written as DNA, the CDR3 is TGTGCCAGCAGCTTAGTCGACATGAACACTGAAGCTTTCTTT. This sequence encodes CASSLVDMNTEAFF.

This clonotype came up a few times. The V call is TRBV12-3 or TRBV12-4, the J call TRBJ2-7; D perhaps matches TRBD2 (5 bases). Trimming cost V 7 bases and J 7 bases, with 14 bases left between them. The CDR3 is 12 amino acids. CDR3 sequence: CASNLAAGEQYF. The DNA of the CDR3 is TGTGCCAGCAACCTTGCTGCGGGTGAGCAGTACTTC.

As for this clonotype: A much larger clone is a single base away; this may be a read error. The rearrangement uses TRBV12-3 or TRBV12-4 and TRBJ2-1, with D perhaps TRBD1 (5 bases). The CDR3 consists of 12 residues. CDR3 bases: TGTGCCAGCTGTTTCGGCAGGGTGGAGCAGTTCTTC. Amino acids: CASCFGRVEQFF.

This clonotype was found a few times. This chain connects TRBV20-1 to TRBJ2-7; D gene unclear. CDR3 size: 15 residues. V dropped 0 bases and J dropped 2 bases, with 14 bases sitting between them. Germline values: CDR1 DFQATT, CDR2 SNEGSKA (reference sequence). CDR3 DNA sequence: TGCAGTGCTAGAGAACGGGCTGGGATCCCCTACGAGCAGTACTTC. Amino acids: CSARERAGIPYEQYF.

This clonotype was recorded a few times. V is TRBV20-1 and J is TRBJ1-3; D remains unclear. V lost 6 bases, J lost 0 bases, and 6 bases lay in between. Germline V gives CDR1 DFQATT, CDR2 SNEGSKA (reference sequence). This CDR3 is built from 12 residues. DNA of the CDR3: TGCAGTGCCGCCATCTCTGGAAACACCATATATTTT. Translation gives CSAAISGNTIYF.

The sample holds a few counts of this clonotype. The CDR3 is CASVAGVQETQYF. The CDR3, as DNA: TGTGCCAGCGTAGCGGGGGTCCAAGAGACCCAGTACTTC. The chain has TRBV2 and TRBJ2-5, with 9 bases aligning to TRBD2. This CDR3 is built from 13 residues. J lost 1 base, V lost 8 bases, and 2 bases had no gene match. CDR1 and CDR2 from the germline V gene are SNHLY and FYNNEI.

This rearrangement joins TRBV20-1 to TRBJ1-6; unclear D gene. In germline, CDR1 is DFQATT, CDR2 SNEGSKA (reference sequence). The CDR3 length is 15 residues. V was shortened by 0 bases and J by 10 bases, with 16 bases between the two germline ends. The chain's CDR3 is CSAREASTTMSPLHF. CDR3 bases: TGCAGTGCTAGAGAGGCCTCTACCACAATGTCACCCCTCCACTTT.

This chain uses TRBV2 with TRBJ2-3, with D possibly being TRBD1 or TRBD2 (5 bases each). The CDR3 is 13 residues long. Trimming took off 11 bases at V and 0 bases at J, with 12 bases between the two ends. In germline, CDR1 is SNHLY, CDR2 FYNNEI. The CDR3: CAAPRESTDTQYF. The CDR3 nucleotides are TGTGCCGCACCCAGGGAGAGCACAGATACGCAGTATTTT.

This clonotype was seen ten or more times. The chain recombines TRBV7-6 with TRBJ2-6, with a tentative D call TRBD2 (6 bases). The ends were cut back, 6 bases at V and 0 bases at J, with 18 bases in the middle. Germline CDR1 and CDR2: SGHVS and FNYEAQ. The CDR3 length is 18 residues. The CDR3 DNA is TGTGCCAGCAGTGTGGACTACTTTCTTATCTCTGGGGCCAACGTCCTGACTTTC. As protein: CASSVDYFLISGANVLTF.

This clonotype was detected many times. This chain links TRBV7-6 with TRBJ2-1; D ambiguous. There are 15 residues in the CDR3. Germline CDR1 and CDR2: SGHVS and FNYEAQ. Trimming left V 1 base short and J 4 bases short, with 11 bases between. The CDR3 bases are TGTGCCAGCAGCTTAGTGGGTGACGAGTACAATGAGCAGTTCTTC. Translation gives CASSLVGDEYNEQFF.

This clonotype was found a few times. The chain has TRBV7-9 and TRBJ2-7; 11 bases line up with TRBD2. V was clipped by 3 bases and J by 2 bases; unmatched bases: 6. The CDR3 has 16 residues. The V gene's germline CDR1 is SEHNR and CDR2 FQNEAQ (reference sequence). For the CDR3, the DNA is TGTGCCAGCAGCTTTCCCCGACTAGCGGGGCCCTACGAGCAGTACTTC. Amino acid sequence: CASSFPRLAGPYEQYF.

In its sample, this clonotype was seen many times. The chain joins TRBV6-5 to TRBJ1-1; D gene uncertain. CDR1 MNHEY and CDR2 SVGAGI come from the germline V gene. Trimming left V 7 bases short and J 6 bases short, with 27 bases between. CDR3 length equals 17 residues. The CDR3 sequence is CASIFTLLLLTAAEAFF. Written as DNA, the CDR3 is TGTGCCAGCATCTTTACCCTCTTACTACTAACAGCCGCTGAAGCTTTCTTT.

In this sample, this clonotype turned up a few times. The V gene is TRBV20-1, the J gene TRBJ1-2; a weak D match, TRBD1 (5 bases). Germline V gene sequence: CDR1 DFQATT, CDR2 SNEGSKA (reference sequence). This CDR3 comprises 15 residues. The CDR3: CSDSFRGDPNYGYTF. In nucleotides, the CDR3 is TGCAGCGACTCTTTCCGGGGGGACCCTAACTATGGCTACACCTTC.

For the CDR3, the DNA is TGCAGTGCTAGAGATCGGACAGGGAAGGAATATCAGCCCCAGCATTTT. Its protein product is CSARDRTGKEYQPQHF. V usage is TRBV20-1 and J usage is TRBJ1-5, with TRBD1 matching 8 bases. Trimming took 0 bases from V and 5 from J; bases not matched to a gene: 9. The CDR3 has 16 residues. Germline V gene data show CDR1 as DFQATT and CDR2 as SNEGSKA (reference sequence).

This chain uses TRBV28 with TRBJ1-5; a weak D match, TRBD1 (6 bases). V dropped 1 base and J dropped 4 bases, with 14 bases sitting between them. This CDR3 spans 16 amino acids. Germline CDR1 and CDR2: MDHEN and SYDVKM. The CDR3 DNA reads TGTGCCAGCAGTTTATCCCCAGACAGGCCAAATCAGCCCCAGCATTTT. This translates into CASSLSPDRPNQPQHF.

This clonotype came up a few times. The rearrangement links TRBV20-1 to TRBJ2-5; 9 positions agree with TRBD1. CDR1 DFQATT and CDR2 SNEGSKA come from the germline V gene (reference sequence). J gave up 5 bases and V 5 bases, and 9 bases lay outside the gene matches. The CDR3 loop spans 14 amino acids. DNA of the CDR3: TGCAGTGCTCACACCGGGACAGGGACCGAGACCCAGTACTTC. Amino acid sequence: CSAHTGTGTETQYF.

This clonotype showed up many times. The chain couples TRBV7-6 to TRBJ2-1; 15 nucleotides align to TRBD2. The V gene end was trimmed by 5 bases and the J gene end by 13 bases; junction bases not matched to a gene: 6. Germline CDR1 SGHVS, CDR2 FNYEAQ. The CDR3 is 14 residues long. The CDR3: CASSTPGLAGGQFF. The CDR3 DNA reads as TGTGCCAGCAGCACCCCGGGACTAGCGGGGGGACAGTTCTTC.

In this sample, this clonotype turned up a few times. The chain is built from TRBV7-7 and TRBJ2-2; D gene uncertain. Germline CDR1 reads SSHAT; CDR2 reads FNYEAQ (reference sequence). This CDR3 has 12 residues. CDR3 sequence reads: CATRRDTGELFF. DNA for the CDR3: TGTGCTACCCGTCGGGACACCGGGGAGCTGTTTTTT.

The DNA of the CDR3 is TGCAGTGCTAAGACAGAGGAATTCAATCAGCCCCAGCATTTT. Translation: CSAKTEEFNQPQHF. The chain couples TRBV20-1 to TRBJ1-5; possible D gene TRBD1, 5 bases. V was shortened by 4 bases and J by 3 bases, with 13 bases between the two germline ends. The germline CDR1 and CDR2 sequences are DFQATT and SNEGSKA (reference sequence). The CDR3 is made up of 14 amino acids.

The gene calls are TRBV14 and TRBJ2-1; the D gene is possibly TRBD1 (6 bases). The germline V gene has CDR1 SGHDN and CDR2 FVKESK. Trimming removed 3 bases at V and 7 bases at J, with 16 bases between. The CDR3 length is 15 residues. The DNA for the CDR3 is TGTGCCAGCAGCCAGCTGGGGGCGCGTGGTAATGAGCAGTTCTTC. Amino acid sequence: CASSQLGARGNEQFF.

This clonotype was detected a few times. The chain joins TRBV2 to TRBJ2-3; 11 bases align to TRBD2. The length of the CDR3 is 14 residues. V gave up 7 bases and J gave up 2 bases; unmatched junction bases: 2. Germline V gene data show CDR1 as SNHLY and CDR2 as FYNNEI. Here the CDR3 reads CASKGLAATDTQYF. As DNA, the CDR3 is TGTGCCAGCAAGGGACTAGCGGCCACAGATACGCAGTATTTT.

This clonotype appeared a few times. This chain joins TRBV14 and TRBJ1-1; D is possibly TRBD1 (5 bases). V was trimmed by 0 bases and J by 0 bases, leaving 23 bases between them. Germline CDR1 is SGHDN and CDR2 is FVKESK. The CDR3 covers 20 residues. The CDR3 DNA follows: TGTGCCAGCAGCCAAGATTTGCAACCCCGAGGGACCAGGATGAACACTGAAGCTTTCTTT. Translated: CASSQDLQPRGTRMNTEAFF.

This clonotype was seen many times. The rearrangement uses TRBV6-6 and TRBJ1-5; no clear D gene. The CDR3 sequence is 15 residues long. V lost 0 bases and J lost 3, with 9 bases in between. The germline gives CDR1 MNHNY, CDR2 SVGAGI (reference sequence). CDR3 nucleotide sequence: TGTGCCAGCAGTTACTCAAGAGGTTCCAATCAGCCCCAGCATTTT. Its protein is CASSYSRGSNQPQHF.

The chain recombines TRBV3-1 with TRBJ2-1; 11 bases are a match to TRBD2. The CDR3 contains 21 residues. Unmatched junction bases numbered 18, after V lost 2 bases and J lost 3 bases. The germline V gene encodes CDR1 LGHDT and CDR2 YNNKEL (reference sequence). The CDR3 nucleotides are TGTGCCAGCAGCCAACCCGGAATTTCCCTAGCGGGGGGCCCTCTCTACAATGAGCAGTTCTTC. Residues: CASSQPGISLAGGPLYNEQFF.